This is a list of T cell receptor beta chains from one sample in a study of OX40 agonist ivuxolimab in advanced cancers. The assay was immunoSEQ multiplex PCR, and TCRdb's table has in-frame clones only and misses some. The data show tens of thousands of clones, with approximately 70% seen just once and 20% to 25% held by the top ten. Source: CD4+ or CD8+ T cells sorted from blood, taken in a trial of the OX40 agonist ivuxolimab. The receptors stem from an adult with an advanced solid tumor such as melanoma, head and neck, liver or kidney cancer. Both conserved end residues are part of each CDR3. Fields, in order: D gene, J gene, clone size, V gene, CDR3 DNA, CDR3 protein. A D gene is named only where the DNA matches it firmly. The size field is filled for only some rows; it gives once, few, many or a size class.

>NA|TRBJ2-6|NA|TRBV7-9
TGTGCCAGCAGCCCCCCTGGTTTCTTTTACTCTGGGGCCAACGTCCTGACTTTC
CASSPPGFFYSGANVLTF
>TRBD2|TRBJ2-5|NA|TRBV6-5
TGTGCCAGCAGTACCGGGACTAGCGGGGCGAAGACCCAGTACTTC
CASSTGTSGAKTQYF
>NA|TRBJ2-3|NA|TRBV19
TGTGCCAGTAGTATGCTAGCCGGGGATACGCAGTATTTT
CASSMLAGDTQYF
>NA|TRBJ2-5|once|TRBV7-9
TGTGCCAGCAGCTTAGGGCCCAACCTTGAGTACTTC
CASSLGPNLEYF
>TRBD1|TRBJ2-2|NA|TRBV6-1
TGTGCCAGCAGTCCGGGACAGGGGCGGACCGGGGAGCTGTTTTTT
CASSPGQGRTGELFF
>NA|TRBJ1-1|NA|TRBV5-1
TGCGCCAGCAGCTTGGTGTCGTGGACTGAAGCTTTCTTT
CASSLVSWTEAFF
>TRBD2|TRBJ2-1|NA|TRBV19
TGTGCCAGTACCGTGACTAGCGGGGGGGCCAGTGAGCAGTTCTTC
CASTVTSGGASEQFF
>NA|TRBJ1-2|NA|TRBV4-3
TGCGCCAGCAGCCAAGGAACTGGGGGCTATGGCTACACCTTC
CASSQGTGGYGYTF
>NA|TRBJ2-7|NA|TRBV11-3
TGTGCCAGCAGCTTAAGAGGTACCTACGAGCAGTACTTC
CASSLRGTYEQYF
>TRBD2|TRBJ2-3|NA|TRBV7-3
TGTGCCAGCAGCCTCTGGACTAGAGATACGCAGTATTTT
CASSLWTRDTQYF
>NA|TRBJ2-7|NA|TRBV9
TGTGCCAGCAGTTTTGGGTTGGGCGAGCAGTACTTC
CASSFGLGEQYF
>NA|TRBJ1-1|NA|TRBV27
TGTGCCAGCAGTTTTACGGGTCGGCAGAACACTGAAGCTTTCTTT
CASSFTGRQNTEAFF
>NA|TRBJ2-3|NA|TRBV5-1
TGCGCCAGCAGCTTGGGTGTGGGGCCGACTAGCACAGATACGCAGTATTTT
CASSLGVGPTSTDTQYF
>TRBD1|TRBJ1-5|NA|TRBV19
TGTGCCAGTAGGGCAAACCGGGACAGCTCGAATCAGCCCCAGCATTTT
CASRANRDSSNQPQHF
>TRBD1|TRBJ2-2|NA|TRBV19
TGTGCCAGTACGAGGACAGGGGACACCGGGGAGCTGTTTTTT
CASTRTGDTGELFF
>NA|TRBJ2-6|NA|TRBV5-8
TGTGCCAGCAGCACCGTAGGGGGCTCTGGGGCCAACGTCCTGACTTTC
CASSTVGGSGANVLTF
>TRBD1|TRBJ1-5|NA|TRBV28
TGTGCCAGCAGTTTATCAGTTGGTCCAGGGACAGATCAGCCCCAGCATTTT
CASSLSVGPGTDQPQHF
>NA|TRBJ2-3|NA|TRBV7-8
TGTGCCAGCAGCTTAATGAGGGCAGTCAGCACAGATACGCAGTATTTT
CASSLMRAVSTDTQYF
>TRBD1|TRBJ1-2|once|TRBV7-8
TGTGCCAGCAGTTTTTCTCGGACAGGGCGCTATGGCTACACCTTC
CASSFSRTGRYGYTF
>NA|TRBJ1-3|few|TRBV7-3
TGTGCCAGCAGCCCGAGGGACAAGTGGAACACCATATATTTT
CASSPRDKWNTIYF
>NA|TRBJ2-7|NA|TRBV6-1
TGTGCCAGCAGTGATAATCCCCTCTCCTACGAGCAGTACTTC
CASSDNPLSYEQYF
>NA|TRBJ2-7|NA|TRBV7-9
TGTGCCAGCAGCTTAGGGGGGCCACCGGTCGACGAGCAGTACTTC
CASSLGGPPVDEQYF
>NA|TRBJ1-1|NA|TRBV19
TGTGCCAGTAGTATAGCCCTACAGGGAAGATCCACTGAAGCTTTCTTT
CASSIALQGRSTEAFF
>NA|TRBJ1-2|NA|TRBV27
TGTGCCAGCAGTTTATCAGGGGGGGGACTCTATGGCTACACCTTC
CASSLSGGGLYGYTF